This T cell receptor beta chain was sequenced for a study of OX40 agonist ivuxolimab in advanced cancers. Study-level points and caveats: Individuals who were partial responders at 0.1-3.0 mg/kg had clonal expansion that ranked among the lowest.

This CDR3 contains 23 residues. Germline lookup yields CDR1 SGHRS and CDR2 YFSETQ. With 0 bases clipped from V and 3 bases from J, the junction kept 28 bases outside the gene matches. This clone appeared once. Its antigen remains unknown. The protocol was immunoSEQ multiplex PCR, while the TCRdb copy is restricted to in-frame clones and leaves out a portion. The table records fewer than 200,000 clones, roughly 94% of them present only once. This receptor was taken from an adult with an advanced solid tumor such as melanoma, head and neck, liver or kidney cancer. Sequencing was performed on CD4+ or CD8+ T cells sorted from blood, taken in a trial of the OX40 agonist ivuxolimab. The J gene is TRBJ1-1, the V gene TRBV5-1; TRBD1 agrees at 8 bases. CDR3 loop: CASSLGSWGRYIRGQLFYTEAFF. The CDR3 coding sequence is TGCGCCAGCAGCTTGGGTTCCTGGGGCCGATATATCAGGGGGCAGCTATTTTACACTGAAGCTTTCTTT.